The entry below gives a single TCR beta chain sequence along with its context. What it binds is unknown. At one boundary the junction diverges from the germline segment, which might be a read error. The data were obtained in a study of tumor-infiltrating lymphocytes in primary liver carcinoma. The wider study: Tissue type made little difference to sample yields of roughly 3.65 to 8 million productive TCRbeta reads. Study observations and caveats: Relative to blood, tumors carried a significantly larger fraction of the repertoire in their top 250 clones (p = 0.039).

It was from roughly 20-30 mg of unsorted bulk tissue that RNA and DNA were co-extracted. Patients carried chronic HBV infection without prior treatment. The V gene's germline CDR1 is LGHNA and CDR2 YNFKEQ. This CDR3 has 15 amino acids. The investigators made TCR beta cDNA from around 530 ng total RNA, using a constant-region primer. Slightly modified ARM-PCR with three nested multiplex PCR rounds yielded TCR beta libraries. Two initial PCR rounds of around 10 cycles each paired TRBV1-TRBV30 forward primers with a C-beta reverse primer. TCRdb re-analysed the multiplex PCR reads in MiXCR, keeping a single row per CDR3 protein. The table has 50,000 to 70,000 distinct CDR3 sequences, 55% to 75% seen once.

The sequence was collected from a man aged 35-49 years with primary liver carcinoma and hepatitis B virus infection. Material: liver tumor tissue from sampling region 2. Subset given: tumor region T2, inferior pole. The rearrangement uses TRBV4-2 and TRBJ2-7; D unresolved. In DNA, the CDR3 is TGTGTCAGCAGCCAAGATTGGATAGAGGTCGCCGAGCAGTACTTC. Translation gives CVSSQDWIEVAEQYF.